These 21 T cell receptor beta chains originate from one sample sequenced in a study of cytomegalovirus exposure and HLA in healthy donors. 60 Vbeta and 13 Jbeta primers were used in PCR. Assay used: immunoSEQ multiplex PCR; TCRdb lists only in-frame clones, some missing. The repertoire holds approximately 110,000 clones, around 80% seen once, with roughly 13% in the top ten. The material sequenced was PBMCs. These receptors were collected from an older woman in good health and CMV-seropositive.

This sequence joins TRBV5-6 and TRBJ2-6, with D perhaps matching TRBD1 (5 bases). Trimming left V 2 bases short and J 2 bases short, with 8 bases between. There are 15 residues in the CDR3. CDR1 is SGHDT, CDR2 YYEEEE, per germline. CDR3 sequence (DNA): TGTGCCAGCAGCTTACCAGGGACTGGGGCCAACGTCCTGACTTTC. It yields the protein CASSLPGTGANVLTF.

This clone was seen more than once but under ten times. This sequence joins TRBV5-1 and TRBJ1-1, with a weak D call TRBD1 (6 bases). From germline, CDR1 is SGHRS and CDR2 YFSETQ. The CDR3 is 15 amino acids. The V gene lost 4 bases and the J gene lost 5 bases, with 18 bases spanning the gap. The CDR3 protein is CASSQTGPVETEAFF. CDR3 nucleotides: TGCGCCAGCAGCCAGACAGGCCCAGTTGAGACTGAAGCTTTCTTT.

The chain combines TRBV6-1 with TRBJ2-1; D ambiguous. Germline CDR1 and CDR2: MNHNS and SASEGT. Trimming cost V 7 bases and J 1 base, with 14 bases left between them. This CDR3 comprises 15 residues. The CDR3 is CASKASVVSYNEQFF. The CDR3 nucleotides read TGTGCCAGCAAAGCATCGGTAGTTTCCTACAATGAGCAGTTCTTC.

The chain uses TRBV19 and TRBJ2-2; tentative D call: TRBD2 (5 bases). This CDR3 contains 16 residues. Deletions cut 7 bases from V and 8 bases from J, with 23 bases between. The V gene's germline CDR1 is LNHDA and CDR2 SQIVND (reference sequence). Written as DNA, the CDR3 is TGTGCCAGTAACGAACGGGGTACCACTGGGAAAGGGGAGCTGTTTTTT. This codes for CASNERGTTGKGELFF.

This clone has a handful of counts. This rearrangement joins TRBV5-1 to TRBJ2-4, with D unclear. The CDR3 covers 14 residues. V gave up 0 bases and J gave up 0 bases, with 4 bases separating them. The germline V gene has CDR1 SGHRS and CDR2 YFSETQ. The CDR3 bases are TGCGCCAGCAGCTTGGAACTAGCCAAAAACATTCAGTACTTC. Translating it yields CASSLELAKNIQYF.

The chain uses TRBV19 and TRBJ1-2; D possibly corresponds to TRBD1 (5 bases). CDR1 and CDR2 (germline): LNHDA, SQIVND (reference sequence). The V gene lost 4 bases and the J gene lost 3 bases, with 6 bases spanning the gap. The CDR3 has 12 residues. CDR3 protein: CASSRGDYGYTF. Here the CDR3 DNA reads TGTGCCAGTAGTAGGGGGGACTATGGCTACACCTTC.

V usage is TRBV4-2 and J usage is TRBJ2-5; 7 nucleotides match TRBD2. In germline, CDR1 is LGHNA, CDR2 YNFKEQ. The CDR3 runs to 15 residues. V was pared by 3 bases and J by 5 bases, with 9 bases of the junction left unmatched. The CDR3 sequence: CASSHSTSRQETQYF. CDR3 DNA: TGTGCCAGCAGCCACTCGACTAGCCGCCAGGAGACCCAGTACTTC.

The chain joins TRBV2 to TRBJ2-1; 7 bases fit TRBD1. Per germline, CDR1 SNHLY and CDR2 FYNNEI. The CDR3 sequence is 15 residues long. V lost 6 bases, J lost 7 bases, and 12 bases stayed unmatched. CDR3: CASRLEGAKGNEQFF. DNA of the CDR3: TGTGCCAGCAGATTAGAGGGGGCCAAGGGTAATGAGCAGTTCTTC.

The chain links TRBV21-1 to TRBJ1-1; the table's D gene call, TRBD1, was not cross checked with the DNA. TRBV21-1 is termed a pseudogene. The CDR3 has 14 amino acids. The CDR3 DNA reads TGTGCCAGCAGCTATCGGGACATGAACACTGAAGCTTTCTTT. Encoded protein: CASSYRDMNTEAFF.

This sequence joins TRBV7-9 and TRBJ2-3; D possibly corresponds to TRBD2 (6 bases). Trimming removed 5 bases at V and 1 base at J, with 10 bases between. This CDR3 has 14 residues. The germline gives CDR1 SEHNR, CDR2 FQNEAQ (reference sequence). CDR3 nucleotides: TGTGCCAGCAGCGGGGACTTCGGCACAGATACGCAGTATTTT. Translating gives CASSGDFGTDTQYF.

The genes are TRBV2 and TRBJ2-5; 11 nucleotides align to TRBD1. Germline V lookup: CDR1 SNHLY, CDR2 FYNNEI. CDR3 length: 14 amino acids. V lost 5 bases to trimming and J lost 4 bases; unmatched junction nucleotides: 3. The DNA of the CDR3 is TGTGCCAGCAGTAGGACAGGGGGCGGAGAGACCCAGTACTTC. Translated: CASSRTGGGETQYF. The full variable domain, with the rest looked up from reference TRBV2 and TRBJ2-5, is EPEVTQTPSHQVTQMGQEVILRCVPISNHLYFYWYRQILGQKVEFLVSFYNNEISEKSEIFDDQFSVERPDGSNFTLKIRSTKLEDSAMYFCASSRTGGGETQYFGPGTRLLVL.

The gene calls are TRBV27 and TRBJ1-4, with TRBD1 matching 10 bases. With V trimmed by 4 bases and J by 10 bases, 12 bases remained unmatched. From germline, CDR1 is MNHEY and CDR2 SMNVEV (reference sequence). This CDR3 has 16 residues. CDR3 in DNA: TGTGCCAGCAGTTCCGGAAATATGAGGACAGGGGGAAAACTGTTTTTT. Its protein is CASSSGNMRTGGKLFF.

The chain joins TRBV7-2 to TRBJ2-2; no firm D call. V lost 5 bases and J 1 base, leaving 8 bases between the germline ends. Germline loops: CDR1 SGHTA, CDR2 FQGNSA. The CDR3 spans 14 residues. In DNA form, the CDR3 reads TGTGCCAGCAGCAGAGACAAGAACACCGGGGAGCTGTTTTTT. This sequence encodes CASSRDKNTGELFF. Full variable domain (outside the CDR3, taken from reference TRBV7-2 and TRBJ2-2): GAGVSQSPSNKVTEKGKDVELRCDPISGHTALYWYRQSLGQGLEFLIYFQGNSAPDKSGLPSDRFSAERTGGSVSTLTIQRTQQEDSAVYLCASSRDKNTGELFFGEGSRLTVL.

Here the CDR3 DNA reads TGTGCCAGCAGCTTGGCGCAGGGGAATGACAATGAGCAGTTCTTC. It encodes CASSLAQGNDNEQFF. The rearrangement links TRBV5-8 to TRBJ2-1, with D possibly matching TRBD1 (6 bases). Trimming removed 0 bases at V and 5 bases at J, with 12 bases between. In germline, CDR1 is SGHTS, CDR2 YDEGEE. CDR3 size: 15 residues.

Here the CDR3 reads CASSQPGQVAYNEQFF. The CDR3 DNA reads TGCGCCAGCAGCCAACCGGGACAGGTCGCCTACAATGAGCAGTTCTTC. V and J are TRBV4-1 and TRBJ2-1; TRBD1 agrees at 8 bases. This CDR3 has 16 amino acids. The germline CDR1 and CDR2 sequences are MGHRA and YSYEKL. V was pared by 2 bases and J by 2 bases, with 5 bases of the junction left unmatched.

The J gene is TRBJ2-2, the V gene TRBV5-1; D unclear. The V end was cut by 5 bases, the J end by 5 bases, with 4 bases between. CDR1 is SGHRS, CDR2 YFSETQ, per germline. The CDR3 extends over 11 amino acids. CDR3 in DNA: TGCGCCAGCAGTAGTACCGGGGAGCTGTTTTTT. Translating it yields CASSSTGELFF.

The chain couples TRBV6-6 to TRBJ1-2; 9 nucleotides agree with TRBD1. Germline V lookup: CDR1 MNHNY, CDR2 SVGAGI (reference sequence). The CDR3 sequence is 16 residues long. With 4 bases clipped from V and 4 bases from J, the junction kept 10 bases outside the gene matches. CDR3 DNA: TGTGCCAGCAGTTCCAAAACAGGGGGCTCGGGCTATGGCTACACCTTC. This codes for CASSSKTGGSGYGYTF.

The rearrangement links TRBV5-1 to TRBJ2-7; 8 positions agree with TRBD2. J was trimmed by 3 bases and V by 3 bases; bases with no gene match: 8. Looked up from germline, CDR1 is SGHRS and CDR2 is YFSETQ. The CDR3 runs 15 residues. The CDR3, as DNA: TGCGCCAGCAGCTCCGCGGGGACTAGTCACTACGAGCAGTACTTC. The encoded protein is CASSSAGTSHYEQYF.

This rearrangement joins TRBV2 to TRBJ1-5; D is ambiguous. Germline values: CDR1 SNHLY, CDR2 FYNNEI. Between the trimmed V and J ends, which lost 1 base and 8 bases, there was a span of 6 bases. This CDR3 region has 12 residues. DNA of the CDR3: TGTGCCAGCAGTGAAGGGCGGGAGCCCCAGCATTTT. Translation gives CASSEGREPQHF.

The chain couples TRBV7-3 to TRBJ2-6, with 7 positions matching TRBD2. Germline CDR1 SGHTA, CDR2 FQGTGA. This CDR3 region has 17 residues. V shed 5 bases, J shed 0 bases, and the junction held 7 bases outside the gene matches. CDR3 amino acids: CASSASGESSGANVLTF. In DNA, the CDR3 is TGTGCCAGCAGCGCAAGCGGGGAGAGCTCTGGGGCCAACGTCCTGACTTTC.

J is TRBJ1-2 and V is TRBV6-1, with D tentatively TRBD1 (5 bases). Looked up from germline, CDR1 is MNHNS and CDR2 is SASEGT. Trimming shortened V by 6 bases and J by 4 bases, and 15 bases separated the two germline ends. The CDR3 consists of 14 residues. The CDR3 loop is CASRQGIGRYGYTF. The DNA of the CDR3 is TGTGCCAGCAGGCAGGGCATCGGACGCTATGGCTACACCTTC.